This TCR beta chain originates from a study of PD-1 blockade in classical Hodgkin lymphoma (dated by TCRdb to the early 2020s). A note on the overall study: Nivolumab dosing was 3 mg/kg intravenously every 2 weeks, continuing until either disease progression or unacceptable toxicity. The study used CyTOF and TCR beta sequencing to define a peripheral blood immune signature of response to PD-1 blockade in classical Hodgkin lymphoma.

In the paper's terms, the time point label means: cycle 2 day 1 (C2D1) of nivolumab. Relapse after autologous stem cell transplantation had occurred in all trial patients, and cohorts A, B and C were distinguished by prior brentuximab vedotin exposure. The trial cohort was composed of 55 to 65 patients with relapsed/refractory classical Hodgkin lymphoma, for whom complete response, partial response or progressive disease was recorded as best overall response. In the multi-cohort phase II CheckMate 205 trial, trial patients received single-agent nivolumab. An independent review committee assessed best overall response by applying the 2007 International Working Group response criteria. Trial PBMCs were collected just before the start of nivolumab (C1D1) and during therapy at cycle 2 day 1 and cycle 4 day 1. Peripheral blood was collected in 8 mL Vacutainer Cell Preparation Tubes, from which PBMCs were isolated by centrifugation and then cryopreserved.

Remarks on this clone: No cognate antigen has been identified for it. Base qualities are missing; no much larger clone stands one base away.

Genomic DNA was isolated using the Qiagen DNeasy kit from unsorted PBMCs as well as from negatively selected CD4+ and CD8+ fractions. TCR beta CDR3 regions were amplified by immunoSEQ multiplex PCR using primers annealing to V and J segments. A synthetic immune receptor repertoire was used to minimize amplification bias, and remaining bias was computationally removed after sequencing. The published analysis was carried out like this. Custom Python scripts were used to quantify repertoire diversity as the Shannon entropy index. Unsorted, CD4+ and CD8+ repertoires were examined separately, except in combined analyses, for which CD4+ and CD8+ sequences were merged in silico. A clone was considered expanded if an increase in frequency of at least 2-fold after treatment relative to C1D1 was found, and a pseudocount of 0.5 was applied to clones undetected at baseline. Clones with 0 or 1 copy at C1D1 were classified as singleton clones, and clones with 2 or more copies were classified as non-singleton clones. Clones expanded in unsorted samples were annotated as CD4+, CD8+ or unknown by matching protein sequences in sorted samples from the same patient. Wilcoxon tests were applied to paired samples to test diversity changes from C1D1 to C4D1. TCRdb holds this immuneACCESS table with in-frame rearrangements only. Some clones are missing; in checked studies, unresolved V genes explain under half, and the rest has no known cause. That table furnishes V, J and clone size, whereas the DNA furnished D and trimming. The sample records tens of thousands of clones, approximately 73% of which are singletons. The top ten clones comprise around 16% of the sample.

Reading from cysteine to phenylalanine, the CDR3 counts 16 amino acids. Only CDR3 DNA is held: 48 bases, read in frame from base 1. Trimmed from V: 0 bases; trimmed from J: 4 bases; junction bases lacking a gene match: 7. Taken from the germline V gene (reference sequence), the CDR1 and CDR2 loops are GTSNPN and SVGIG. Results and caveats for the whole study, not just this receptor: Baseline diversity similar to that of newly diagnosed patients was observed in trial patients achieving complete response, whereas significantly lower diversity was observed in partial responders and progressors. The study was limited to a single clinical trial cohort, and causes of repertoire differences, possibly disease activity or prior therapy, remained undefined. Lower diversity was seen in patients whose nivolumab began less than 1 year after ASCT, and these patients were left out of later analyses so that immune reconstitution would not confound the results. CD4+ but not CD8+ TCR diversity rose significantly by C4D1 (p=0.0027 vs p=0.16), most apparent in complete responders (p=0.02). Baseline TCR diversity was reported to be lower in newly diagnosed patients than in healthy donors and to be lower still in relapsed/refractory patients.

The material was peripheral blood mononuclear cells (PBMCs), obtained before the second cycle of nivolumab. This chain joins TRBV30 to TRBJ2-5, and TRBD2 matches 11 of the central bases. This TCR derives from a human donor with classical Hodgkin lymphoma. The CDR3 reads as follows: CAWSVWLAGGAETQYF. The sequence in DNA is TGTGCCTGGAGTGTATGGCTAGCGGGAGGTGCAGAGACCCAGTACTTC.